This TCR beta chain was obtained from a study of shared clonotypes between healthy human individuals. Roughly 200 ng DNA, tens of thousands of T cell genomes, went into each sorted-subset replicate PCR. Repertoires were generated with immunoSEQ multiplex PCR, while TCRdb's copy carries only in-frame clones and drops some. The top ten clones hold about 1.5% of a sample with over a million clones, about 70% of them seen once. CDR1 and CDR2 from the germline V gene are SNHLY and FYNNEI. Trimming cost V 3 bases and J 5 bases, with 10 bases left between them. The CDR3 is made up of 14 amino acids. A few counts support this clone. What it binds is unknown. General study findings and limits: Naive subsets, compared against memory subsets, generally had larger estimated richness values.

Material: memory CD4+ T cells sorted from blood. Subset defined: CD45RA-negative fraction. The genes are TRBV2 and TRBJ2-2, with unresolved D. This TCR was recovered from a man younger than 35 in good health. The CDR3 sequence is CASSERPSTGELFF. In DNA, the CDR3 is TGTGCCAGCAGTGAGAGACCTTCGACCGGGGAGCTGTTTTTT.